The text below deals with one TCR beta chain. This receptor's antigen is unknown. The input lacks base qualities; no much larger clone sits a single base away. In the prospective study, participants were roughly 18 to 95 years old, resided in approximately 22 geographic areas of the United States, and were enrolled through a virtual design. In the prospective study, cohorts were assigned on the basis of participant-reported clinical history obtained from a screening survey and a study questionnaire. Recovered participants in ImmuneRACE Cohort 3 were defined by two consecutive negative NP/OP PCR tests, clearance by a healthcare professional, or resolution of symptoms. In the prospective study, mobile phlebotomists collected whole blood, serum and a nasopharyngeal or oropharyngeal swab from each participant. Over a roughly 2-month period, participants in the prospective study had the option of providing additional blood draws and questionnaires. Blood samples from the prospective study were shipped frozen or at room temperature prior to DNA extraction.

This entry comes from a study of blood T cell repertoires in COVID-19 (dated by TCRdb to the early 2020s). Notes on the research overall: Samples from collaborators originated in the United States, Italy and Spain and spanned both the acute and convalescent phases of COVID-19. The prospective study material was composed of cDNA or gDNA derived from T cells, B-cell-depleted T cells, or PBMCs. The dataset comprised deeply sampled blood TCRbeta repertoires from subjects exposed to, actively infected with, or recovered from COVID-19. The repertoires were released in a freely available public database intended as a resource for research on the immune response to SARS-CoV-2. The samples were drawn from two sources: the first 160 participants of the ongoing ImmuneRACE study, and 1,200 or so subjects contributed by 6 global collaborators. A de-identified subject ID, COVID-19 status, age in years and sex were almost always included in the sample metadata. Where HLA class I and class II types were available, the types were taken from metadata supplied by the sample provider, not from assay-based typing.

TCRbeta CDR3 regions were amplified from genomic DNA by means of the immunoSEQ Assay, a bias-controlled multiplex PCR. In the source study's methods: The number of nucleated cells in each sample was estimated from the amplification of reference gene primers within the assay. To quantify the absolute abundance of each unique TCRbeta CDR3 rearrangement, sequence reads were collapsed and filtered. For each sample, productive Simpson clonality was calculated by taking the square root of Simpson's diversity index across productive rearrangements. This is the immuneACCESS table as TCRdb keeps it, with only in-frame sequences that have V and J called. A part of the clones is gone; compared with another copy, unresolved V genes explain less than half, and the rest is unexplained. That table supplies the V and J calls and clone size; D and trimming were determined from the DNA. For this sample the table gives 250,000 or so clones, of which 87% were detected only once. Together, the top ten hold under 14% of the sample.

The investigation overall reported the following: Clinical and demographic metadata were provided uncurated, with the amount varying by source and participant.

The CDR3, cysteine through phenylalanine, is 15 amino acids long. Only the CDR3 portion is preserved as DNA: 45 bases, with reading frame beginning at the first base. CDR1 and CDR2, looked up from the germline V gene, are KGHSH and LQKENI. Unmatched junction bases come to 12, with V trimmed by 6 bases and J by 5 bases. The chain was built from TRBV18 and TRBJ1-2; TRBD1 matches 7 bases in the middle. Sequenced: PBMCs or T cells enriched from blood (not recorded which). This clonotype was obtained from a man aged 25 to 40 who had recovered from COVID-19. Here is the DNA: TGTGCCAGCTCGCCCGAGGGACAGCCATGGTATGGCTACACCTTC. The encoded protein is CASSPEGQPWYGYTF. With the portions outside the CDR3 filled from the reference TRBV18 and TRBJ1-2 genes, the complete variable region becomes NAGVMQNPRHLVRRRGQEARLRCSPMKGHSHVYWYRQLPEEGLKFMVYLQKENIIDESGMPKERFSAEFPKEGPSILRIQQVVRGDSAAYFCASSPEGQPWYGYTFGSGTRLTVV.